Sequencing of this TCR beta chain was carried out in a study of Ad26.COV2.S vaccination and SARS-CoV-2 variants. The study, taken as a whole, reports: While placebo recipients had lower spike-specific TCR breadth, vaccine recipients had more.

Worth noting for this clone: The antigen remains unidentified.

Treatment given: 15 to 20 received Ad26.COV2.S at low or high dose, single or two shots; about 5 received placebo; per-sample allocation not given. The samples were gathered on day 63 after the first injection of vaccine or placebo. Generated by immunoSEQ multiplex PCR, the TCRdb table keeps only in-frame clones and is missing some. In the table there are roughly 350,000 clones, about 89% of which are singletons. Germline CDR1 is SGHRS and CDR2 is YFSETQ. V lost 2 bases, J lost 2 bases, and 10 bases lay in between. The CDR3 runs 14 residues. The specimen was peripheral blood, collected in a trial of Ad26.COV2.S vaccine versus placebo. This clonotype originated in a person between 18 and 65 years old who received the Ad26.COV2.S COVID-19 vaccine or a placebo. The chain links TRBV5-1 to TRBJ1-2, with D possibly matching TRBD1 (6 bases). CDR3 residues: CASSFTGANYGYTF. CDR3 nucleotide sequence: TGCGCCAGCAGCTTTACGGGGGCAAACTATGGCTACACCTTC. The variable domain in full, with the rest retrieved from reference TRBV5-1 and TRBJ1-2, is KAGVTQTPRYLIKTRGQQVTLSCSPISGHRSVSWYQQTPGQGLQFLFEYFSETQRNKGNFPGRFSGRQFSNSRSEMNVSTLELGDSALYLCASSFTGANYGYTFGSGTRLTVV.